Below, one TCR beta chain is given with its context. Its target is unknown. The assay used was immunoSEQ (version v3.0), run at survey level. Only in-frame clones appear in the TCRdb table, and some are missing; sequencing was by immunoSEQ multiplex PCR. The sample lists roughly 39,000 clones, 86% occurring once. The sample is drawn from a study of long-term antiretroviral therapy in people with HIV. Study-wide results and limits: Information on adherence, resistance and therapy changes was unavailable.

V lost 7 bases and J lost 0, with 21 bases in between. The CDR3 totals 18 residues. The germline V gene has CDR1 MDHEN and CDR2 SYDVKM. This TCR derives from a woman aged 18-29 years with HIV. The gene calls are TRBV28 and TRBJ2-2; possibly TRBD1 for D (5 bases). The input for sequencing was unsorted PBMCs, taken just before starting antiretroviral therapy. CDR3 coding DNA: TGTGCCAGCACGATAAGAGCAGGGCGCTCCGCGAACACCGGGGAGCTGTTTTTT. Its protein product is CASTIRAGRSANTGELFF.